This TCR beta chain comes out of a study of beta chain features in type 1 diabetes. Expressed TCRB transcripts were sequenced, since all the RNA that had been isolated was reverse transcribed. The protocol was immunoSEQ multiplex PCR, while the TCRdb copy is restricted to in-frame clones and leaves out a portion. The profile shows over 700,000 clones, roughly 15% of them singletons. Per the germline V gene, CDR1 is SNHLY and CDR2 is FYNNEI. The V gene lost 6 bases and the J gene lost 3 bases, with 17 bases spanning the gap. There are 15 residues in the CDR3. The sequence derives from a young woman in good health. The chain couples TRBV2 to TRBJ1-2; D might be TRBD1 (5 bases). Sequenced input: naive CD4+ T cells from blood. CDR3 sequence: CASSPQAGSYYGYTF. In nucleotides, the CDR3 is TGTGCCAGCAGCCCCCAGGCAGGGAGTTACTATGGCTACACCTTC.